This T cell receptor (beta chain) was found in a study of T cells after yellow fever vaccination. The CDR3 runs 16 residues. CDR1 is SGHTA and CDR2 is FQGNSA in the germline V gene. The ends lost 4 bases at V and 3 bases at J; junction bases unmatched: 7. TCRdb ran MiXCR on the 5' RACE reads and lists one entry per CDR3 protein. The sample lists approximately 550,000 distinct CDR3 sequences; roughly 19% were seen once. Sequenced here: PBMCs, sampled 15 days after the yellow fever booster vaccination. This chain connects TRBV7-2 to TRBJ2-3; 10 bases are shared with TRBD2. The clonotype was recovered from a man aged 25-40 years who received the YFV17D yellow fever vaccine. This chain's CDR3 is CASSSPAGGPTDTQYF. CDR3 coding DNA: TGTGCCAGCAGCTCCCCAGCGGGAGGGCCGACAGATACGCAGTATTTT.